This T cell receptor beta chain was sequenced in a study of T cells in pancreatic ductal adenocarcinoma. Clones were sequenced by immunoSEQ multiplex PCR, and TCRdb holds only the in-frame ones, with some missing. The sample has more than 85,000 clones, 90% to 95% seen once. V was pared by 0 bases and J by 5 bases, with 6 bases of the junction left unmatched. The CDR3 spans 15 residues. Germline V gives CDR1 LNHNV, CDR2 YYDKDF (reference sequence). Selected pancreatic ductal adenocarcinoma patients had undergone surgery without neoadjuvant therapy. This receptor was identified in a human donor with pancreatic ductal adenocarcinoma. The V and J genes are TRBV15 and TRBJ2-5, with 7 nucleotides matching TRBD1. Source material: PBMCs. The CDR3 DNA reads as TGTGCCACCAGCAGAGATACAGGGGACATGGAGACCCAGTACTTC. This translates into CATSRDTGDMETQYF.